This entry lists 23 T cell receptor beta chains sequenced from one sample in a study of vaccination effects on CD4 cells after COVID-19. Subsequent to 10 days of culture, CD4+ T cells were isolated. The protocol was immunoSEQ multiplex PCR, while the TCRdb copy is restricted to in-frame clones and leaves out a portion. The data hold some 27,000 clones, with around three fifths observed a single time. These receptors' targets are unknown. The sequenced sample was CD4+ T cells from PBMCs cultured without peptide, obtained before COVID-19 vaccination. Receptors originate from a human donor who received a COVID-19 vaccine.

The chain links TRBV7-2 to TRBJ1-3, with a possible D match to TRBD1 (5 bases). CDR3 size: 13 residues. Deletions cut 8 bases from V and 8 bases from J, with 16 bases between. Germline V CDR1 and CDR2: SGHTA, FQGNSA. CDR3 protein: CASGFSLGDTIYF. The CDR3 coding sequence is TGTGCCAGCGGATTCTCATTGGGGGACACCATATATTTT.

The chain recombines TRBV7-9 with TRBJ1-2; D unresolved. The germline gives CDR1 SEHNR, CDR2 FQNEAQ (reference sequence). The CDR3 has 13 amino acids. Trimming took off 4 bases at V and 1 base at J, with 7 bases between the two ends. The CDR3 region is CASSSSNNYGYTF. CDR3 nucleotides: TGTGCCAGCAGCTCCAGCAATAACTATGGCTACACCTTC.

The genes are TRBV9 and TRBJ1-5, with TRBD1 as a possible D gene (6 bases). V was cut by 5 bases and J by 3 bases, with 18 bases left in between. CDR1 is SGDLS and CDR2 is YYNGEE in the germline V gene. This CDR3 contains 16 residues. The chain's CDR3 is CASSQGQGHPNQPQHF. The CDR3 DNA sequence: TGTGCCAGCAGTCAAGGTCAGGGACATCCCAATCAGCCCCAGCATTTT.

V is TRBV5-4 and J is TRBJ1-2, with unresolved D. Trimming took 0 bases from V and 2 from J, leaving 11 bases between them. Germline values: CDR1 SGHNT, CDR2 YYREEE (reference sequence). The CDR3 totals 15 residues. The DNA of the CDR3 is TGTGCCAGCAGCTTGGGCCAGAGCCTCAACTATGGCTACACCTTC. It translates to CASSLGQSLNYGYTF.

This clone appeared a few times. V and J are TRBV5-1 and TRBJ1-6; no clear D gene. The germline V gene has CDR1 SGHRS and CDR2 YFSETQ. V was trimmed by 4 bases and J by 9 bases, leaving 14 bases between them. CDR3 length: 14 amino acids. The CDR3 region is CASSVTDLGSPLHF. The CDR3 DNA follows: TGCGCCAGCAGCGTGACGGATTTGGGTTCACCCCTCCACTTT.

This chain joins TRBV7-9 and TRBJ1-4, with TRBD1 matching 7 bases. This CDR3 region has 14 residues. The germline gives CDR1 SEHNR, CDR2 FQNEAQ (reference sequence). The V segment lost 3 bases and the J segment 8 bases; nucleotides outside the gene matches: 6. The CDR3 DNA reads TGTGCCAGCAGCTTCGGAGGGGGCGACGAAAAACTGTTTTTT. This sequence encodes CASSFGGGDEKLFF. Filled out from reference TRBV7-9 and TRBJ1-4, the complete variable domain reads DTGVSQNPRHKITKRGQNVTFRCDPISEHNRLYWYRQTLGQGPEFLTYFQNEAQLEKSRLLSDRFSAERPKGSFSTLEIQRTEQGDSAMYLCASSFGGGDEKLFFGSGTQLSVL.

This clone was seen only a few times. This rearrangement joins TRBV4-1 to TRBJ1-1; D unclear. The CDR3 covers 14 residues. Germline V CDR1 and CDR2: MGHRA, YSYEKL. The V and J ends lost 3 bases and 7 bases respectively, with 15 bases between them. The CDR3 nucleotides are TGCGCCAGCAGCCACATTGTACCAGCCAGTGAAGCTTTCTTT. Translated, it gives CASSHIVPASEAFF.

The chain has TRBV27 and TRBJ1-2; D remains ambiguous. Trimming shortened V by 3 bases and J by 4 bases, and 21 bases separated the two germline ends. This CDR3 is 17 amino acids long. Germline V lookup: CDR1 MNHEY, CDR2 SMNVEV (reference sequence). CDR3 in DNA: TGTGCCAGCAGTTTGTCGGAGGCGACTCTGCAACCCTATGGCTACACCTTC. Translating it yields CASSLSEATLQPYGYTF.

The rearrangement joins TRBV6-5 to TRBJ1-1, with 7 nucleotides matching TRBD1. CDR1 is MNHEY, CDR2 SVGAGI, per germline. The CDR3 length is 15 residues. Trimming cost V 5 bases and J 5 bases; bases outside gene matches: 11. CDR3 in amino acids: CASSPYRGVDTEAFF. In DNA form, the CDR3 reads TGTGCCAGCAGTCCCTACAGGGGAGTCGATACTGAAGCTTTCTTT.

This clone was seen only a few times. This chain uses TRBV18 with TRBJ1-1; D ambiguous. Looked up from germline, CDR1 is KGHSH and CDR2 is LQKENI. Trimming stripped 0 bases from V and 7 bases from J, with 9 bases between. The CDR3 runs 13 residues. As DNA, the CDR3 is TGTGCCAGCTCACCACCGGTCAGAATTGAAGCTTTCTTT. This translates into CASSPPVRIEAFF.

V gene TRBV15 combines with J gene TRBJ1-4; 8 nucleotides agree with TRBD1. Per the germline V gene, CDR1 is LNHNV and CDR2 is YYDKDF (reference sequence). The length of the CDR3 is 13 residues. V lost 8 bases to trimming and J lost 5 bases; unmatched junction nucleotides: 4. CDR3 region: CATGTGGNEKLFF. The CDR3 nucleotides read TGTGCCACCGGGACAGGCGGAAATGAAAAACTGTTTTTT.

The chain recombines TRBV5-1 with TRBJ2-5; TRBD2 matches 7 bases. V trimming: 4 bases; J trimming: 1 base; junction bases outside the gene matches: 13. Germline V gene lookup returns CDR1 SGHRS and CDR2 YFSETQ. The CDR3 loop spans 17 amino acids. CDR3 DNA sequence: TGCGCCAGCAGCCCCATCTCTAGCGGAAGAAGCCAAGAGACCCAGTACTTC. It is translated as CASSPISSGRSQETQYF.

This clone appeared a few times. This sequence joins TRBV5-1 and TRBJ2-2; 8 positions agree with TRBD1. This CDR3 contains 18 residues. CDR1 and CDR2 (germline): SGHRS, YFSETQ. Losses at the gene ends were 1 base for V and 1 base for J; bases not matched to a gene: 9. The CDR3 loop is CASSLSPPGTGNTGELFF. CDR3 sequence (DNA): TGCGCCAGCAGCTTGTCCCCCCCCGGGACAGGGAACACCGGGGAGCTGTTTTTT.

Only a few counts were recorded for this clone. This sequence joins TRBV12-3 or TRBV12-4 and TRBJ2-2; the D is unclear. V lost 0 bases and J lost 1, with 0 bases in between. The CDR3 covers 13 residues. CDR3 sequence reads: CASSLANTGELFF. The CDR3 DNA is TGTGCCAGCAGTTTAGCGAACACCGGGGAGCTGTTTTTT.

The chain uses TRBV6-5 and TRBJ1-5, with D possibly TRBD1 on 5 matching bases. This CDR3 region has 13 residues. V lost 5 bases, J lost 5 bases, and 10 bases lay in between. Germline V lookup: CDR1 MNHEY, CDR2 SVGAGI. As DNA, the CDR3 is TGTGCCAGCAGTCCACAGGCTCATCAGCCCCAGCATTTT. Translating gives CASSPQAHQPQHF.

The rearrangement links TRBV19 to TRBJ1-2; 7 bases are shared with TRBD1. Germline loops: CDR1 LNHDA, CDR2 SQIVND (reference sequence). V shed 6 bases, J shed 7 bases, and the junction held 8 bases outside the gene matches. This CDR3 comprises 13 residues. In DNA, the CDR3 is TGTGCCAGTAGGGGCAGGGGGTTTCTTGGCTACACCTTC. Translating gives CASRGRGFLGYTF. The entire variable domain, with the rest obtained from reference TRBV19 and TRBJ1-2, is as follows: DGGITQSPKYLFRKEGQNVTLSCEQNLNHDAMYWYRQDPGQGLRLIYYSQIVNDFQKGDIAEGYSVSREKKESFPLTVTSAQKNPTAFYLCASRGRGFLGYTFGSGTRLTVV.

The chain has TRBV5-1 and TRBJ2-5, with 8 bases matching TRBD2. Losses at the gene ends were 3 bases for V and 5 bases for J; bases not matched to a gene: 6. Per the germline V gene, CDR1 is SGHRS and CDR2 is YFSETQ. This CDR3 has 14 residues. The CDR3 loop is CASSYLTSEETQYF. CDR3 bases: TGCGCCAGCAGCTATTTGACTAGCGAGGAGACCCAGTACTTC.

This chain links TRBV18 with TRBJ1-1; D is possibly TRBD1 (5 bases). The V end lost 3 bases, the J end lost 5 bases, and 10 bases lay between the germline ends. Germline V gene data show CDR1 as KGHSH and CDR2 as LQKENI. The CDR3 length is 13 residues. Here the CDR3 reads CASSPDRSTEAFF. CDR3 bases: TGTGCCAGCTCACCCGACAGAAGTACTGAAGCTTTCTTT.

This chain links TRBV18 with TRBJ1-2; D ambiguous. Trimming took 0 bases from V and 7 from J, leaving 18 bases between them. CDR3 size: 16 residues. CDR1 and CDR2 from the germline V gene are KGHSH and LQKENI. Here the CDR3 reads CASSPPYSPTLGGYTF. The CDR3 DNA sequence: TGTGCCAGCTCACCACCGTATTCACCGACCCTCGGTGGCTACACCTTC.

The rearrangement uses TRBV3-1 (or the pseudogene TRBV3-2) and TRBJ1-3; 7 positions match TRBD1. CDR1 is LGHDT and CDR2 is YNNKEL in the germline V gene (reference sequence). The CDR3 covers 18 residues. Germline trimming cut 2 bases from V and 5 bases from J; bases unmatched to any gene: 15. CDR3 amino acids: CASSQLRWTGTTRNTIYF. The CDR3 nucleotides are TGTGCCAGCAGCCAATTAAGATGGACAGGTACCACTCGAAACACCATATATTTT.

The genes are TRBV10-3 and TRBJ1-3; D uncertain. V was clipped by 6 bases and J by 0 bases, with 12 bases between them. The germline gives CDR1 ENHRY, CDR2 SYGVKD. The CDR3 is made up of 15 amino acids. CDR3 sequence: CAISVTSSSGNTIYF. The DNA for the CDR3 is TGTGCCATCAGCGTGACTTCCAGCTCTGGAAACACCATATATTTT.

This sequence joins TRBV5-4 and TRBJ1-3; D is ambiguous. The CDR3 loop spans 15 amino acids. Deletions cut 3 bases from V and 0 bases from J, with 10 bases between. The germline V gene has CDR1 SGHNT and CDR2 YYREEE (reference sequence). The CDR3 loop reads CASSSMGSSGNTIYF. CDR3 sequence (DNA): TGTGCCAGCAGCTCGATGGGGAGCTCTGGAAACACCATATATTTT.

V gene TRBV7-2 combines with J gene TRBJ2-6; D unclear. Germline V gene lookup returns CDR1 SGHTA and CDR2 FQGNSA. The CDR3 is made up of 16 amino acids. Trimming removed 7 bases at V and 1 base at J, with 14 bases between. CDR3 region: CASNIGFQSGANVLTF. CDR3 nucleotide sequence: TGTGCCAGCAACATCGGCTTCCAGTCTGGGGCCAACGTCCTGACTTTC. Looking up the rest from reference TRBV7-2 and TRBJ2-6 gives the full variable domain: GAGVSQSPSNKVTEKGKDVELRCDPISGHTALYWYRQSLGQGLEFLIYFQGNSAPDKSGLPSDRFSAERTGGSVSTLTIQRTQQEDSAVYLCASNIGFQSGANVLTFGAGSRLTVL.